These 9 T cell receptor beta chains share one sample of origin, sequenced in a study of regulatory T cells in long-lasting Graves disease. Time point: newly diagnosed GD, antithyroid drugs for less than 3 months. Preparation of the TCR library used RNA extracted from PBMCs. With iRepertoire HTBI primers and Arm-PCR of CDR3 regions, TCR beta libraries were built. Each CDR3 protein gets one entry after TCRdb re-called the multiplex PCR reads with MiXCR. Found here are hundreds of thousands of distinct CDR3 sequences, about 16% of them singletons; the top ten hold about 18%. The data also belong to a second study, concerning T cells in Graves' hyperthyroidism and ophthalmopathy.

Sequenced material: peripheral blood mononuclear cells (PBMCs), taken at new diagnosis, from a patient treated with antithyroid drugs. These receptors were taken from a woman aged 25 to 39 with Graves disease.

V gene TRBV7-2 combines with J gene TRBJ2-7; possibly TRBD2 for D (6 bases). Germline loops: CDR1 SGHTA, CDR2 FQGNSA. This CDR3 has 16 amino acids. Trimming left V 5 bases short and J 1 base short, with 18 bases between. CDR3 bases: TGTGCCAGCAGCCTCAAGGCAGCGGGCGATTCCTACGAGCAGTACTTC. Translation: CASSLKAAGDSYEQYF.

Many counts were recorded for this clonotype. This rearrangement joins TRBV29-1 to TRBJ1-2; D perhaps matches TRBD1 (6 bases). This CDR3 contains 13 residues. V lost 0 bases and J 4 bases, leaving 9 bases between the germline ends. Germline V gene lookup returns CDR1 SQVTM and CDR2 ANQGSEA. The CDR3 loop reads CSVEDRTAYGYTF. DNA of the CDR3: TGCAGCGTTGAAGACCGGACAGCCTATGGCTACACCTTC.

Many counts were recorded for this clonotype. A read error is possible here, since a much larger clone lies one base away. The chain is built from TRBV11-2 and TRBJ1-1; D gene ambiguous. Germline lookup yields CDR1 SGHAT and CDR2 FQNNGV. Trimming took off 4 bases at V and 3 bases at J, with 3 bases between the two ends. This CDR3 is 11 amino acids long. For the CDR3, the DNA is TGTGCCAGCAGCTACCACACTGAAGCTTTCTTT. Protein product: CASSYHTEAFF.

This clonotype was counted ten times or more. This chain connects TRBV30 to TRBJ1-1, with D hard to call. The V end was cut by 3 bases, the J end by 0 bases, with 5 bases between. CDR1 and CDR2 (germline): GTSNPN, SVGIG (reference sequence). CDR3 length: 12 amino acids. CDR3 protein: CAWSRLNTEAFF. The CDR3 DNA reads TGTGCCTGGAGCCGTTTGAACACTGAAGCTTTCTTT.

This clonotype has just a few counts. The CDR3 region has the DNA TGTGCCAGCTCACCACAAGCGCAAGGCGAGCAGTACTTC. Translation gives CASSPQAQGEQYF. The chain combines TRBV18 with TRBJ2-7; the D is unclear. The CDR3 is made up of 13 amino acids. Germline CDR1 reads KGHSH; CDR2 reads LQKENI. Trimming stripped 1 base from V and 6 bases from J, with 10 bases between.

This clonotype was observed at least ten times. This chain connects TRBV7-2 to TRBJ1-1, with D possibly TRBD1 on 6 matching bases. V dropped 2 bases and J dropped 7 bases, with 14 bases sitting between them. Germline lookup yields CDR1 SGHTA and CDR2 FQGNSA. This CDR3 spans 14 amino acids. CDR3 protein: CASSLSGGRREAFF. The CDR3 nucleotides read TGTGCCAGCAGCTTAAGTGGGGGGCGCCGTGAAGCTTTCTTT.

In this sample, this clonotype turned up a few times. The V call is TRBV5-1, the J call TRBJ2-7, with 9 bases identical to TRBD1. V trimming: 4 bases; J trimming: 7 bases; junction bases outside the gene matches: 6. This CDR3 is 13 amino acids long. Germline V gene lookup returns CDR1 SGHRS and CDR2 YFSETQ. CDR3 in DNA: TGCGCCAGCAGCATCGGGACAGGGACAGAGCAGTACTTC. It yields the protein CASSIGTGTEQYF. The whole variable domain, remainder taken from reference TRBV5-1 and TRBJ2-7, is KAGVTQTPRYLIKTRGQQVTLSCSPISGHRSVSWYQQTPGQGLQFLFEYFSETQRNKGNFPGRFSGRQFSNSRSEMNVSTLELGDSALYLCASSIGTGTEQYFGPGTRLTVT.

In this sample, this clonotype turned up a few times. The chain combines TRBV20-1 with TRBJ2-1; 11 nucleotides align to TRBD2. V shed 3 bases and J 6 bases; nucleotides not matched to a gene: 7. Germline V gene data show CDR1 as DFQATT and CDR2 as SNEGSKA (reference sequence). CDR3 length equals 15 residues. As DNA, the CDR3 is TGCAGTGCTAGGTTAGCGGGAGGGCCCCTCAATGAGCAGTTCTTC. Amino acid sequence: CSARLAGGPLNEQFF.

This clonotype showed up many times. The V and J genes are TRBV12-3 or TRBV12-4 and TRBJ1-1; 7 bases line up with TRBD1. The junction had 3 bases not matched to a gene; V was cut back by 4 bases and J by 4 bases. This CDR3 is built from 13 residues. CDR3 coding DNA: TGTGCCAGCAGTTCGTACAGGGGCACTGAAGCTTTCTTT. This sequence encodes CASSSYRGTEAFF.